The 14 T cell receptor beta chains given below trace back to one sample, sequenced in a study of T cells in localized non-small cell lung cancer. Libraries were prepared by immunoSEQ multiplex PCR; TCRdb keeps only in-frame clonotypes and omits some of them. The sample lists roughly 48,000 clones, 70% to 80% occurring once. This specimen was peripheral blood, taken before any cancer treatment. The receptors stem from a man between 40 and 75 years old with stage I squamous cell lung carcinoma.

CDR3 loop: CATQHGTGVNEQFF. CDR3 bases: TGTGCCACCCAACACGGAACGGGGGTCAATGAGCAGTTCTTC. V and J are TRBV10-3 and TRBJ2-1; D possibly corresponds to TRBD2 (6 bases). Between the trimmed V and J ends, which lost 10 bases and 6 bases, there was a span of 19 bases. The CDR3 is made up of 14 amino acids. In germline, CDR1 is ENHRY, CDR2 SYGVKD.

The CDR3 DNA follows: TGTGCCAGCAGGAACGGACAGGGAACTCAGCCCCAGCATTTT. Amino acid sequence: CASRNGQGTQPQHF. The chain is built from TRBV28 and TRBJ1-5; 8 bases align to TRBD1. This CDR3 is built from 14 residues. From germline, CDR1 is MDHEN and CDR2 SYDVKM. With 6 bases clipped from V and 6 bases from J, the junction kept 7 bases outside the gene matches.

The CDR3 DNA reads as TGTGCCACCAGCAGAGACAGGGGCCCCAAAAACATTCAGTACTTC. Protein product: CATSRDRGPKNIQYF. The rearrangement uses TRBV15 and TRBJ2-4; weak D call: TRBD1 (6 bases). The CDR3 length is 15 residues. V shed 0 bases and J shed 2 bases, with 8 bases lying between them. Per germline, CDR1 LNHNV and CDR2 YYDKDF (reference sequence).

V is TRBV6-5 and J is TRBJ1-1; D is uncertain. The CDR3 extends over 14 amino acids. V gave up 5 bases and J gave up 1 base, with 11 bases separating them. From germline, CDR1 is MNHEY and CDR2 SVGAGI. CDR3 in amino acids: CASSEGRENTEAFF. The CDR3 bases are TGTGCCAGCAGTGAGGGCCGGGAGAACACTGAAGCTTTCTTT.

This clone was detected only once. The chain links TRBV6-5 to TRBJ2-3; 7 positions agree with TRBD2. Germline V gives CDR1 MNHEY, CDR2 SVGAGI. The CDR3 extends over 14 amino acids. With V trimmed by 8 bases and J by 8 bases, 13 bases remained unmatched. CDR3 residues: CASGASGTILTQYF. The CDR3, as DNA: TGTGCCAGCGGGGCATCCGGGACTATCCTTACGCAGTATTTT.

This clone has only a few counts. The CDR3 DNA reads as TGTGCCAGCTCGGACAGCTCTGGAAACACCATATATTTT. Its protein is CASSDSSGNTIYF. V is TRBV19 and J is TRBJ1-3; tentative D call: TRBD1 (6 bases). CDR1 and CDR2 (germline): LNHDA, SQIVND (reference sequence). The V and J ends lost 9 bases and 0 bases respectively, with 9 bases between them. This CDR3 comprises 13 residues.

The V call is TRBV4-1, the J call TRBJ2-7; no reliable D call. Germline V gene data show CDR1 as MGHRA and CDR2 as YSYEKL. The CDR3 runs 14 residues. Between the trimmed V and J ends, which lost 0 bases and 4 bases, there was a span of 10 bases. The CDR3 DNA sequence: TGCGCCAGCAGCCAAGATCTTATCGGGTACGAGCAGTACTTC. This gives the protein CASSQDLIGYEQYF.

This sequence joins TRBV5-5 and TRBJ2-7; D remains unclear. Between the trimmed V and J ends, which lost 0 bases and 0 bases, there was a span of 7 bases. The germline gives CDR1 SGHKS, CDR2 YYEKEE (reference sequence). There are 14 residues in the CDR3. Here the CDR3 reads CASSLDWVSYEQYF. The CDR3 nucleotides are TGTGCCAGCAGCTTGGACTGGGTCTCCTACGAGCAGTACTTC.

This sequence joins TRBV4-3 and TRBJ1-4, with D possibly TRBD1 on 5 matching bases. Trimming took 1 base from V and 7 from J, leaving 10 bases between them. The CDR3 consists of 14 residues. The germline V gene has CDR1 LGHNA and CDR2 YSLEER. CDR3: CASSQGQGGEKLFF. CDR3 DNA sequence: TGCGCCAGCAGCCAAGGGCAGGGTGGTGAAAAACTGTTTTTT.

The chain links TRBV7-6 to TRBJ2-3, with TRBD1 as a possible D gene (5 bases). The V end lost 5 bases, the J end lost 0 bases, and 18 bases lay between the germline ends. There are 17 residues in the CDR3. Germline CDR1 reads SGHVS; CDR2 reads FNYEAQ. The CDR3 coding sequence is TGTGCCAGCAGCCCAGGGCTCAAACCATCTAGCACAGATACGCAGTATTTT. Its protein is CASSPGLKPSSTDTQYF.

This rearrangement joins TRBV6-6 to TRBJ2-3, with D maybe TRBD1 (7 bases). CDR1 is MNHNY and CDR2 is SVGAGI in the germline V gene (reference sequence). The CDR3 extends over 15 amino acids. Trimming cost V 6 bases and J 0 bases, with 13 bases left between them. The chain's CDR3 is CASSPTGTSTDTQYF. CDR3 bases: TGTGCCAGCAGCCCGACAGGGACTAGCACAGATACGCAGTATTTT.

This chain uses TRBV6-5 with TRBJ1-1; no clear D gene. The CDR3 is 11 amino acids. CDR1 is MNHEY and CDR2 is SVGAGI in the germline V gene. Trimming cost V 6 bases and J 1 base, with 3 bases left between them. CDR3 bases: TGTGCCAGCAGCGAGAACACTGAAGCTTTCTTT. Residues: CASSENTEAFF.

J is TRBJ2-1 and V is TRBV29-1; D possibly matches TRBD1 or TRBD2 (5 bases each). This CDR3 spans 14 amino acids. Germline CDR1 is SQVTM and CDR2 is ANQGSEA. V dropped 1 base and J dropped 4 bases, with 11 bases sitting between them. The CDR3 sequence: CSVEGREPYNEQFF. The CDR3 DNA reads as TGCAGCGTTGAAGGCAGGGAGCCTTACAATGAGCAGTTCTTC.

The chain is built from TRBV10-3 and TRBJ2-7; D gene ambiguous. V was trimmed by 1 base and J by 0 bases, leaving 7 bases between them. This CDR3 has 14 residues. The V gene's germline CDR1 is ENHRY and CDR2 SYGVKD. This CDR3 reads CAISELEASYEQYF. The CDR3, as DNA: TGTGCCATCAGTGAGTTGGAAGCCTCCTACGAGCAGTACTTC.